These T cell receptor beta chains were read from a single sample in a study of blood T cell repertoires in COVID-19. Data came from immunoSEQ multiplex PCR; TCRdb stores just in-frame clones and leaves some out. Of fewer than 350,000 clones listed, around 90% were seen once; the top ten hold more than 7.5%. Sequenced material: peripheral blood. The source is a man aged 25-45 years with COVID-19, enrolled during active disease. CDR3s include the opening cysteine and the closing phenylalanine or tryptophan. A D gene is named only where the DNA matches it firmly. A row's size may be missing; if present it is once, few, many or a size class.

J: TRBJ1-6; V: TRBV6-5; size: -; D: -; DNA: TGTGCCAGCAGTACACGAAATACGGAGAGCTCACCCCTCCACTTT; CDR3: CASSTRNTESSPLHF
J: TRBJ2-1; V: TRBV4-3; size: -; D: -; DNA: TGCGCCAGCAGCCAAGTCCTAGCACTCGAAAGCTCCTACAATGAGCAGTTCTTC; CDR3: CASSQVLALESSYNEQFF
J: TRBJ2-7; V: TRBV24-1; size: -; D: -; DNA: TGTGCCACCAGTGATCACGGGACAAACCATTACGAGCAGTACTTC; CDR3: CATSDHGTNHYEQYF
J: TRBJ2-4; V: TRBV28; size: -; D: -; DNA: TGTGCCAGCAGTTCCGGGCCGACACAGGGCCTAGCCAAAAACATTCAGTACTTC; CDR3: CASSSGPTQGLAKNIQYF
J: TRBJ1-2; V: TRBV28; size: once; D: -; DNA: TGTGCCAGCAGTTTATGGGGCAACGGGGGAGGCTACACCTTC; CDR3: CASSLWGNGGGYTF
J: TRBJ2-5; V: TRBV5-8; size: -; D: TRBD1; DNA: TGTGCCAGCAGCCCCGGGACAGCAAAAGAGACCCAGTACTTC; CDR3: CASSPGTAKETQYF
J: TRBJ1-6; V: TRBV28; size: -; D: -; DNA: TGTGCCAGCAGTTCGGGGACACGGAATAATTCACCCCTCCACTTT; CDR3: CASSSGTRNNSPLHF
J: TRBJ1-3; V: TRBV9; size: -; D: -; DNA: TGTGCCAGCAGCGTAGATCCTGGGGCAGACTCTGGAAACACCATATATTTT; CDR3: CASSVDPGADSGNTIYF
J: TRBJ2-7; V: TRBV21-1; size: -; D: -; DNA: TGTGCCATCCCCGGGGGGGAGGCTATCTACGAGCAGTACTTC; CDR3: CAIPGGEAIYEQYF
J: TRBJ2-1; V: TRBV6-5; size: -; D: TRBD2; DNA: TGTGCCAGCAGTTACTGGACTAGCGGGAGCAATGAGCAGTTCTTC; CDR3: CASSYWTSGSNEQFF
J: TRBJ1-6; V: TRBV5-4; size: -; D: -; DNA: TGTGCCAGCAGCTCGGTTGGGGCGAGGAATTCACCCCTCCACTTT; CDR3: CASSSVGARNSPLHF
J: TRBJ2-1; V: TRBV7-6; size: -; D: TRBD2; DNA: TGTGCCAGCAGCAGCGGGGGGACACGTCCCTACAATGAGCAGTTCTTC; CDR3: CASSSGGTRPYNEQFF
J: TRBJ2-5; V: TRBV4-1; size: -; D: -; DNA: TGCGCCAGCAGCCACGTTATTGGCGGGATCAAAGAGACCCAGTACTTC; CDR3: CASSHVIGGIKETQYF
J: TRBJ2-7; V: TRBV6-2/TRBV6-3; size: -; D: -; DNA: TGTGCCAGCAGCGGACAGTCCTACGAGCAGTACTTC; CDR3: CASSGQSYEQYF
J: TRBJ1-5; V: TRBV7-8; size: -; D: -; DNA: TGTGCCAGCAGCTTAGTAGAAACAGTTAGCAATCAGCCCCAGCATTTT; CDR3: CASSLVETVSNQPQHF
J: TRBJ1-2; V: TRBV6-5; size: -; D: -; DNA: TGTGCCAGCAGTCTCACAGGGAACTATGGCTACACCTTC; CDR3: CASSLTGNYGYTF
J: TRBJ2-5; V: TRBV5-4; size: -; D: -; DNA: TGTGCCAGCAGCCCAGACTCCCGTCCAGAGACCCAGTACTTC; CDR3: CASSPDSRPETQYF
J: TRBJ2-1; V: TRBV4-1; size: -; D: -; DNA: TGCGCCAGCAGCGCGGAGACCTCCTACAATGAGCAGTTCTTC; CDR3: CASSAETSYNEQFF
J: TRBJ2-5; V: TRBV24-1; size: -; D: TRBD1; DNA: TGTGCCACCAGTGTCGGACAGGGAATAACCCAAGGGACCCAGTACTTC; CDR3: CATSVGQGITQGTQYF
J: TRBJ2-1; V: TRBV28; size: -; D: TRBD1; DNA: TGTGCCAGCACCGCGGACAGGAAGCAGTTCTTC; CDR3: CASTADRKQFF
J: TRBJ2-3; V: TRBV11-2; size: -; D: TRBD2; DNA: TGTGCCAGCAGCGTTAGCGGGGGGGACAAAGATACGCAGTATTTT; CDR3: CASSVSGGDKDTQYF
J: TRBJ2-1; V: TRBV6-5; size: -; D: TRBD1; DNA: TGTGCCAGCAGTTACAGGGGGCTCAATGAGCAGTTCTTC; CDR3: CASSYRGLNEQFF
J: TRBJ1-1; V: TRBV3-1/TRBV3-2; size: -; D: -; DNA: TGTGCCAGCAGCCAGAGGTCCGCTGAAGCTTTCTTT; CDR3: CASSQRSAEAFF
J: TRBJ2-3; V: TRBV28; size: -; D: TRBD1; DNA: TGTGCCAGCAGTTTCTCTGACAGGGAAGATACGCAGTATTTT; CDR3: CASSFSDREDTQYF